This T cell receptor (beta chain) comes out of a study of cytomegalovirus exposure and HLA in healthy donors (dated by TCRdb to 2016 to 2017). A note on the overall study: An earlier analysis of approximately 640 of the donors reported 250 to 300 Gb of sequence data and roughly 100 million unique TCR beta sequences from about 180 million T cells. About 280 gigabases of sequencing data and about 92 million unique TCR sequences made up an early release that covered several hundred HLA-typed donors. Among the roughly 410 genotyped donors, around 81% belonged to the genetic ancestry cluster associated with self-reported Caucasian donors. The study was designed to test whether signatures of past pathogen exposure could be identified by cataloging public T cell receptors. The study used immunosequencing to profile the T cell repertoires of under 700 subjects and linked those repertoires to cytomegalovirus serostatus. Along with the approximately 700-subject first cohort, a separate validation cohort of over 90 different subjects was used. High-throughput TCR immunosequencing, statistical association of individual TCRs with disease status, and machine learning were combined to predict cytomegalovirus infection status. To study patterns of TCR occurrence, a later analysis re-analyzed previously published TCR beta repertoires from 666 donors and added high-resolution HLA genotyping. The later analysis used no new phenotypic data to find candidate immune exposures, relying instead on TCR beta sequences and their occurrence across donors. In an earlier analysis of roughly 580 of the donors, high-throughput TCR beta sequencing was used to judge whether each TCR beta V gene segment behaved as functional or pseudogenic. Alongside the repertoire data, information on donor age, sex, ethnicity and CMV serostatus was compiled. A later genetic analysis used genome-wide SNP genotypes for 398 of the 666 donors, treating that subset as a discovery cohort. All discovery cohort repertoires had been generated on a single sequencing platform. Class I and class II HLA loci were covered by the typing at four-digit resolution. The number of typed donors differed by locus: about 629-630 for A, B, C, DRB1 and DQB1; 500 to 550 for DQA1; 606 for DPA1; and 450 to 480 for DPB1. Four or five DR-DQ haplotypes were handled as single units for association and clustering because linkage in the cohort was strong. Among some 400 genotyped donors of the cohort, an average of roughly 240,000 unique TCR beta nucleotide sequences were sequenced per donor, roughly 18% of them non-productive.

As to this clone: Its target antigen remains unknown. One end of the junction is discordant with germline, which a read error may explain.

Results the study describes overall, beyond this receptor: The authors suggested that the approach could potentially be generalized to other disease states and immunological phenotypes. In this cohort, only TCR beta chains were sequenced, and detectable features were limited by the absence of alpha or paired-chain data. Assigning TCR associations to individual alleles was difficult when HLA alleles, especially DR and DQ, strongly co-occurred. CMV serostatus was the only immune exposure information available for the cohort. In a later genetic analysis, a missense DCLRE1C variant was associated with V-gene and J-gene trimming of TCR beta chains, and the association was replicated in an independent cohort. In both the original and validation cohorts, the classifier was reported to diagnose cytomegalovirus status with high specificity and sensitivity. A further reported finding was that TCR beta sequences accurately predicted the HLA-A and HLA-B alleles for most subjects in the first cohort. Some IMGT-functional V segments, including TRBV6-2 and TRBV6-3, could not be told apart with the 87-base-pair reads, so those segments were excluded. Broadly in line with IMGT annotations, most TCR beta V segments showed up in productive rearrangements about 90% or about 30% of the time in an earlier analysis of under 700 of the donors. The earlier analysis of 587 of the donors excluded roughly 16 rarely observed V segments, including chromosome 9 orphons, because counts were too low. In a later analysis, HLA-associated TCR beta chains were found to be more clonally expanded and to have lower generation probabilities than equally common non-associated chains. Because HLA typing was unavailable for some donors at each locus, only the typed subset was used in association tests. While some public TCRs were present in many individuals, most TCR sequences turned up only very rarely across donors. Roughly uniform sequencing depth across donors was assumed in presence/absence analyses, although this assumption may not hold. According to a later genetic analysis, donors in an Asian-associated ancestry cluster had fewer N-insertions in productive TCRs than the approximately 700-donor mean. The sequencing pipeline was judged likely to have produced a cluster of highly shared sequence variants as a technical artifact. In a later analysis, about 16,000 TCR beta sequences were associated with specific HLA alleles at a false discovery rate of 0.05. According to a later analysis, TCR association rates differed among HLA loci, with DRB1 alleles showing the most associated TCRs and HLA-C alleles showing the fewest. Three of the identified cytomegalovirus-associated TCR beta chains were confirmed in vitro to be specific for cytomegalovirus antigens. Several of the top co-occurrence clusters appeared to be linked to parvovirus B19, influenza, CMV and Epstein-Barr virus, according to a later analysis. Most CMV-associated TCR beta chains appeared to be HLA-restricted in a later analysis, and the HLA associations seemed to be driven largely by CMV exposure. In the study, about 150 TCR beta chains were listed as associated with cytomegalovirus. Correlated functional status among segregating V segments might reflect linkage disequilibrium, but an unknown experimental factor could not be ruled out.

From a lookup of the germline V gene (reference sequence), CDR1 and CDR2 are PRHDT and FYEKMQ. The CDR3 contains 16 residues, cysteine and phenylalanine counted. The retained sequence is limited to the CDR3, 48 bases, with the frame set at the first base. The cohort was made up of 500 to 850 healthy bone marrow donors. At the time of sampling, all cohort members were nominally healthy, though unrecorded immune exposures were likely present. The donor was CMV seronegative and belonged to the group of 380 or so seronegative cohort members. Each donor provided a peripheral blood sample, and peripheral blood mononuclear cells were used for TCR beta sequencing. The Qiagen DNeasy Blood Extraction Kit was used to extract genomic DNA from the blood cell samples. The library relied on the immunoSEQ multiplex PCR assay. A mixture of 60 forward primers for TCR Vbeta segments and 13 reverse primers for TCR Jbeta segments was used in the multiplex PCR. Amplification of the CDR3 region of rearranged TCR beta genes was performed with a multiplex PCR assay on genomic DNA. On the Illumina HiSeq System, the amplified TCR beta libraries were sequenced as 87-base-pair reads. The original methods were these. A later analysis counted tens of millions of unique TCR beta chains across the 600 to 850 repertoires, and approximately 11 million of these chains were shared by at least two donors. A nearest-neighbor algorithm error-corrected the raw reads and collapsed the reads into unique sequences, merging closely related sequences to remove PCR and sequencing errors. Alignment of CDR3 sequences to IMGT reference sequences was used to assign V, D and J gene segments. Each retained sequence needed at least a six-nucleotide match to both a V gene segment and a J gene segment. A rearrangement was called productive if the CDR3 had no stop codons and remained in frame with V and J, and every other rearrangement was called non-productive. Following IMGT convention, CDR3 was defined as the stretch from the second conserved V-encoded cysteine to the conserved J-encoded phenylalanine. In an earlier analysis of around 600 of the donors, sequences lacking an unambiguous match to a single V gene segment were excluded. An earlier analysis of fewer than 650 of the donors classified V segments as functional when productive rearrangements were above 56.7% and as segregating when the standard deviation between donors was above 5%. A statistical classification framework was developed to diagnose cytomegalovirus status using the catalog of TCR beta chain sequences. A later analysis assigned V and J genes by comparing TCR nucleotide sequences with IMGT/GENE-DB human TR gene sequences. In a later analysis, CDR3 sequences and most-parsimonious VDJ recombination scenarios were assigned using the TCRdist pipeline. In a later analysis, each TCR beta chain was defined by its CDR3 amino acid sequence together with its V-gene family, and reads without a unique V-gene family were excluded. As a way to deal with suspected cross-contamination and a sequencing artifact, a later analysis dropped roughly 620 nucleotide sequences that were highly shared and had low generation probability. For each public chain, a later analysis derived a clonal expansion index from normalized ranks of inferred template counts within each repertoire. A later analysis computed generation probabilities with a VDJ recombination model fitted to out-of-frame rearrangements, and checked the results against IGoR. In a later analysis, hypergeometric tests were used to score TCR-TCR, TCR-HLA and TCR-CMV co-occurrence, with a repertoire-size bias correction applied to TCR pairs. To estimate false discovery rates, a later analysis permuted the HLA or CMV assignments 20 times. In a later analysis, co-occurring TCRs were grouped using DBSCAN, with TCRdist sequence similarity added in when clustering inside HLA-allele-positive subsets. For co-occurrence clustering, repertoires with fewer than 30,000 or more than 120,000 public chains were excluded, along with roughly 5 repertoires with anomalous nucleotide sharing. TCRdb holds this immuneACCESS table with in-frame rearrangements only. Some clones are missing; in checked studies, unresolved V genes explain under half, and the rest has no known cause. V and J calls and clone size are given by that table; D and trimming were obtained from the DNA. Per the sample table, the count is about 150,000 clones. Approximately 1.5% of the sample is in the top ten clones.

The TCR sequence derives from a woman aged 45 to 65 in good health and CMV-seronegative. Source material: PBMCs. The receptor chain draws on TRBV13 and TRBJ2-2; the D segment could be TRBD2, given 5 matching bases. The base sequence is TGTGCCAGCAGCCTAGGCCCAGCGGAATACACCGGGGAGCTGTTTTTT. It specifies CASSLGPAEYTGELFF.